Below are 22 T cell receptor beta chains sequenced from a single sample in a study of T cells in localized non-small cell lung cancer. The repertoire was sequenced with immunoSEQ multiplex PCR; TCRdb's copy has only in-frame clones and lacks some. This table holds about 6,700 clones, approximately 50% found once. Sequencing used lymph node tissue, obtained before any cancer treatment. The receptor set was obtained from a female donor of 60 years or more with stage I lung adenocarcinoma.

CDR3 in DNA: TGTGCCAGCCAATTGGGGGGAGTCTACGGCTACACCTTC. It is translated as CASQLGGVYGYTF. V gene TRBV28 combines with J gene TRBJ1-2; possibly TRBD1 for D (5 bases). Germline V gives CDR1 MDHEN, CDR2 SYDVKM. CDR3 length: 13 amino acids. V shed 8 bases and J shed 8 bases, with 18 bases lying between them.

J is TRBJ2-2 and V is TRBV9, with D possibly matching TRBD2 (5 bases). The CDR3 spans 12 residues. Germline V CDR1 and CDR2: SGDLS, YYNGEE. The V gene lost 4 bases and the J gene lost 7 bases, with 8 bases spanning the gap. CDR3 amino acids: CASSWRHGELFF. The CDR3 DNA reads as TGTGCCAGCAGCTGGAGGCACGGGGAGCTGTTTTTT.

This rearrangement joins TRBV6-8 to TRBJ2-3, with 8 bases fitting TRBD2. This CDR3 has 12 amino acids. CDR1 is MNHGY and CDR2 is SAAAGT in the germline V gene. V dropped 6 bases and J dropped 10; count of bases not matched to a gene: 6. CDR3 bases: TGTGCCAGCAGCGTGACTAGCGAGGCGCAGTATTTT. Amino acid sequence: CASSVTSEAQYF.

V and J are TRBV19 and TRBJ2-3; TRBD2 matches 8 bases. Germline values: CDR1 LNHDA, CDR2 SQIVND (reference sequence). Unmatched junction bases numbered 1, after V lost 5 bases and J lost 0 bases. This CDR3 region has 14 residues. CDR3 nucleotides: TGTGCCAGTAGTGCTAGCGGGAGCACAGATACGCAGTATTTT. It is translated as CASSASGSTDTQYF.

V is TRBV16 and J is TRBJ1-3; the D is unclear. Germline CDR1 KGHSY, CDR2 FQNENV. The CDR3 has 14 amino acids. Between the trimmed V and J ends, which lost 2 bases and 2 bases, there was a span of 7 bases. CDR3 nucleotide sequence: TGTGCCAGCAGCCAAACCTCACCTGGAAACACCATATATTTT. Residues: CASSQTSPGNTIYF.

The gene calls are TRBV30 and TRBJ1-2; 7 bases align to TRBD1. Germline CDR1 and CDR2: GTSNPN and SVGIG (reference sequence). This CDR3 comprises 14 residues. The ends lost 2 bases at V and 6 bases at J; junction bases unmatched: 9. CDR3 in amino acids: CAWSLRTGYDGYTF. The CDR3 coding sequence is TGTGCCTGGAGTCTCCGGACAGGTTATGATGGCTACACCTTC.

The chain is built from TRBV10-3 and TRBJ2-6; D gene ambiguous. This CDR3 comprises 15 residues. The germline gives CDR1 ENHRY, CDR2 SYGVKD. V was pared by 10 bases and J by 1 base, with 14 bases between. The CDR3 DNA reads as TGTGCCAGCTCCTTCCTACCTTCTGGGGCCAACGTCCTGACTTTC. Amino acid sequence: CASSFLPSGANVLTF.

V is TRBV11-3 and J is TRBJ1-1; 9 bases are a match to TRBD1. CDR3 length: 16 residues. Germline CDR1 is SGHNT and CDR2 is YENEEA. V was clipped by 5 bases and J by 6 bases; unmatched bases: 13. The DNA of the CDR3 is TGTGCCAGCAGCGAAGTCCCCGGGACAGGGCCTGCTGAAGCTTTCTTT. Its translation: CASSEVPGTGPAEAFF.

The chain couples TRBV30 to TRBJ1-1; 8 bases align to TRBD1. The ends lost 5 bases at V and 8 bases at J; junction bases unmatched: 10. Germline assignment: CDR1 GTSNPN and CDR2 SVGIG (reference sequence). This CDR3 region has 13 residues. The CDR3 is CAWFPGTGREAFF. CDR3 bases: TGTGCCTGGTTTCCGGGGACAGGCAGGGAAGCTTTCTTT.

This clone is categorized as medium-sized (0.01 to 0.1%). CDR3 sequence (DNA): TGTGCCAGCAGCCCCGGAGTCAAGGGGATGAACACTGAAGCTTTCTTT. This codes for CASSPGVKGMNTEAFF. The chain is built from TRBV11-3 and TRBJ1-1, with D tentatively TRBD1 (5 bases). The V gene lost 5 bases and the J gene lost 0 bases, with 16 bases spanning the gap. The CDR3 loop spans 16 amino acids. The germline gives CDR1 SGHNT, CDR2 YENEEA.

This clone has a single count. V is TRBV28 and J is TRBJ2-7; no definite D call. V was shortened by 3 bases and J by 7 bases, with 16 bases between the two germline ends. Germline assignment: CDR1 MDHEN and CDR2 SYDVKM. The CDR3 is 14 residues long. The CDR3 reads CASSFLPRTEEQYF. DNA of the CDR3: TGTGCCAGCAGTTTTCTCCCTCGGACGGAAGAGCAGTACTTC.

The chain recombines TRBV15 with TRBJ1-2; possibly TRBD1 for D (5 bases). V was trimmed by 0 bases and J by 5 bases, leaving 13 bases between them. Germline V gives CDR1 LNHNV, CDR2 YYDKDF (reference sequence). This CDR3 is built from 15 residues. DNA for the CDR3: TGTGCCACCAGCAGAGAGTTCGGGACCACTTATGGCTACACCTTC. Translating gives CATSREFGTTYGYTF.

This sequence joins TRBV9 and TRBJ2-5; TRBD2 matches 12 bases. CDR3 size: 15 residues. J was trimmed by 5 bases and V by 2 bases; bases with no gene match: 4. CDR1 and CDR2 (germline): SGDLS, YYNGEE. In DNA, the CDR3 is TGTGCCAGCAGCGTCCTAGCGGGAGGGCAGGAGACCCAGTACTTC. The encoded protein is CASSVLAGGQETQYF.

The gene calls are TRBV28 and TRBJ2-7; D may be TRBD2 (5 bases). The CDR3 is made up of 14 amino acids. Germline lookup yields CDR1 MDHEN and CDR2 SYDVKM. V dropped 6 bases and J dropped 3 bases, with 15 bases sitting between them. CDR3 protein: CASSSPEGYYEQYF. In nucleotides, the CDR3 is TGTGCCAGCAGCTCCCCAGAGGGATACTACGAGCAGTACTTC.

The V call is TRBV9, the J call TRBJ1-4; no clear D gene. The CDR3 is 12 amino acids. Trimming shortened V by 7 bases and J by 8 bases, and 12 bases separated the two germline ends. CDR1 and CDR2 (germline): SGDLS, YYNGEE. CDR3 DNA: TGTGCCAGCGGGAACGGAAGGGAAAAACTGTTTTTT. This codes for CASGNGREKLFF.

This clone appeared a few times. This chain links TRBV6-8 with TRBJ1-1; D uncertain. The germline CDR1 and CDR2 sequences are MNHGY and SAAAGT. The ends were cut back, 6 bases at V and 3 bases at J, with 8 bases in the middle. CDR3 length: 12 amino acids. CDR3 nucleotides: TGTGCCAGCAGGTTCCGGGACACTGAAGCTTTCTTT. This sequence encodes CASRFRDTEAFF.

This clone showed up just a few times. An end of the junction differs from the germline gene, which may be a read error. V and J are TRBV7-7 and TRBJ2-5; D is perhaps TRBD2 (5 bases). Germline values: CDR1 SSHAT, CDR2 FNYEAQ (reference sequence). The CDR3 runs to 15 residues. The CDR3 here is CASSLARASGETQYF. In nucleotides, the CDR3 is TGTGCTAGCAGCTTAGCGAGGGCTTCCGGGGAGACCCAGTACTTC.

The V call is TRBV19, the J call TRBJ1-2; possible D gene TRBD1, 5 bases. V lost 1 base and J lost 8, with 8 bases in between. The CDR3 is 12 residues long. Germline V gene lookup returns CDR1 LNHDA and CDR2 SQIVND (reference sequence). The CDR3 nucleotides read TGTGCCAGTAGTATAGTACGGGGCGGCTACACCTTC. Protein: CASSIVRGGYTF.

This clone was counted between two and nine times. The rearrangement uses TRBV30 and TRBJ1-3, with D unresolved. In germline, CDR1 is GTSNPN, CDR2 SVGIG (reference sequence). Trimming stripped 3 bases from V and 2 bases from J, with 8 bases between. The CDR3 is made up of 13 amino acids. In DNA form, the CDR3 reads TGTGCCTGGAGCGGGGAGGCTGGAAACACCATATATTTT. This codes for CAWSGEAGNTIYF. Supplemented by reference TRBV30 and TRBJ1-3, the full variable domain reads SQTIHQWPATLVQPVGSPLSLECTVEGTSNPNLYWYRQAAGRGLQLLFYSVGIGQISSEVPQNLSASRPQDRQFILSSKKLLLSDSGFYLCAWSGEAGNTIYFGEGSWLTVV.

In this sample, this clone turned up a few times. The chain links TRBV6-8 to TRBJ2-7; a weak D match, TRBD2 (5 bases). Germline V gene sequence: CDR1 MNHGY, CDR2 SAAAGT. Trimming removed 0 bases from V and 6 bases from J, with 6 bases in between. The CDR3 has 12 residues. The CDR3 sequence is CASSYSSGEQYF. As DNA, the CDR3 is TGTGCCAGCAGTTACTCGAGCGGCGAGCAGTACTTC.

There are a few counts of this clone. The V and J genes are TRBV9 and TRBJ1-1, with D possibly being TRBD1 (5 bases). The CDR3 extends over 15 amino acids. The germline V gene encodes CDR1 SGDLS and CDR2 YYNGEE. V was pared by 3 bases and J by 4 bases, with 16 bases between. The chain's CDR3 is CASSGGGAESTEAFF. The DNA of the CDR3 is TGTGCCAGCAGCGGAGGAGGGGCAGAGAGCACTGAAGCTTTCTTT.

The rearrangement links TRBV29-1 to TRBJ2-7; D is ambiguous. Deletions cut 6 bases from V and 6 bases from J, with 18 bases between. Germline CDR1 and CDR2: SQVTM and ANQGSEA. The CDR3 is 13 residues long. CDR3 nucleotides: TGCAGCGTGAGCCCCAAGGGAAGCCGCGAGCAGTACTTC. Protein sequence: CSVSPKGSREQYF.